The 11 T cell receptor beta chains below all came from one sample that was sequenced in a study of CD8 T cells in ankylosing spondylitis. Each CDR3 protein gets one entry after TCRdb re-called the 5' RACE reads with MiXCR. The sample contains nearly 350,000 distinct CDR3 sequences, approximately 15% of which appear only once. Sequences were obtained from blood, either unsorted or a sorted T cell fraction (not recorded which). These receptors all come from a male donor with ankylosing spondylitis or in good health (not recorded which).

V is TRBV5-1 and J is TRBJ2-1; D gene uncertain. This CDR3 contains 16 residues. Germline values: CDR1 SGHRS, CDR2 YFSETQ. Trimming took 1 base from V and 8 from J, leaving 19 bases between them. CDR3 protein: CASSLQVAVAGDEQFF. CDR3 bases: TGCGCCAGCAGCTTGCAGGTTGCGGTAGCTGGCGATGAGCAGTTCTTC.

A few counts support this clonotype. The V gene is TRBV7-9, the J gene TRBJ2-1; a possible D gene is TRBD2 (6 bases). Trimming stripped 0 bases from V and 1 base from J, with 10 bases between. Germline loops: CDR1 SEHNR, CDR2 FQNEAQ (reference sequence). The CDR3 extends over 16 amino acids. The CDR3 is CASSLARERSYNEQFF. The CDR3 DNA is TGTGCCAGCAGCTTAGCCCGGGAGCGTTCCTACAATGAGCAGTTCTTC.

This clonotype was detected only once. The V call is TRBV12-3 or TRBV12-4, the J call TRBJ1-5, with D unresolved. The V gene lost 3 bases and the J gene lost 0 bases, with 9 bases spanning the gap. This CDR3 has 15 residues. The CDR3 loop is CASSFAGISNQPQHF. CDR3 bases: TGTGCCAGCAGTTTTGCGGGGATTAGCAATCAGCCCCAGCATTTT.

The CDR3 region has the DNA TGTGCCAGCAGTCCCCCCGGGACTCCTGCGACTTTC. Translated: CASSPPGTPATF. The chain employs TRBV12-3 or TRBV12-4 and TRBJ2-6; D perhaps matches TRBD2 (6 bases). The CDR3 has 12 residues. With 5 bases removed from V and 18 bases from J, the gap between germline ends came to 17 bases.

This clonotype occurred once. The chain links TRBV30 to TRBJ1-3; D is ambiguous. V was cut by 1 base and J by 8 bases, with 9 bases left in between. Germline CDR1 is GTSNPN and CDR2 is SVGIG (reference sequence). CDR3 length: 12 residues. The CDR3 loop reads CAWSGAGDTIYF. The CDR3 DNA sequence: TGTGCCTGGAGTGGAGCGGGAGACACCATATATTTT.

This clonotype was detected only a few times. The rearrangement joins TRBV6-1 to TRBJ1-5, with D unresolved. The germline V and J ends were trimmed by 4 bases and 3 bases, with 1 base remaining between them. CDR1 and CDR2 from the germline V gene are MNHNS and SASEGT. This CDR3 has 11 amino acids. CDR3: CASSANQPQHF. The CDR3 DNA follows: TGTGCCAGCAGTGCCAATCAGCCCCAGCATTTT.

This clonotype appeared a few times. The rearrangement links TRBV9 to TRBJ1-2; D is ambiguous. The CDR3 contains 14 residues. V was trimmed by 4 bases and J by 7 bases, leaving 17 bases between them. Germline V CDR1 and CDR2: SGDLS, YYNGEE. CDR3 amino acids: CASSPNSGRAGYTF. As DNA, the CDR3 is TGTGCCAGCAGCCCAAACAGTGGTCGGGCTGGCTACACCTTC. Full variable domain (outside the CDR3, taken from reference TRBV9 and TRBJ1-2): DSGVTQTPKHLITATGQRVTLRCSPRSGDLSVYWYQQSLDQGLQFLIQYYNGEERAKGNILERFSAQQFPDLHSELNLSSLELGDSALYFCASSPNSGRAGYTFGSGTRLTVV.

This clonotype has at least ten counts. V gene TRBV12-3 or TRBV12-4 combines with J gene TRBJ1-2; 8 positions agree with TRBD1. J was trimmed by 8 bases and V by 3 bases; bases with no gene match: 5. There are 13 residues in the CDR3. Written as DNA, the CDR3 is TGTGCCAGCAGTTTCCAGGGGGCGCGGGGCTACACCTTC. The encoded protein is CASSFQGARGYTF.

This clonotype was counted at least ten times. The J gene is TRBJ1-5, the V gene TRBV5-5, with D hard to call. Germline V gene sequence: CDR1 SGHKS, CDR2 YYEKEE (reference sequence). V gave up 3 bases and J gave up 7 bases, with 14 bases separating them. The length of the CDR3 is 14 residues. CDR3 DNA: TGTGCCAGCAGCTACTTACGGACGGAACAGCCCCAGCATTTT. Encoded protein: CASSYLRTEQPQHF.

This clonotype came up a few times. The V gene is TRBV5-1, the J gene TRBJ2-1, with 10 bases that match TRBD1. In germline, CDR1 is SGHRS, CDR2 YFSETQ. The CDR3 sequence is 15 residues long. The V and J ends lost 1 base and 9 bases, in that order; junction bases with no gene match: 7. The chain's CDR3 is CASSLLTGGNTEQFF. The CDR3 nucleotides are TGCGCCAGCAGCTTGCTGACAGGGGGCAACACTGAGCAGTTCTTC.

This chain links TRBV12-3 or TRBV12-4 with TRBJ2-2, with 7 bases identical to TRBD2. The CDR3 is 15 amino acids. The V segment lost 5 bases and the J segment 5 bases; nucleotides outside the gene matches: 8. The CDR3 region has the DNA TGTGCCAGCAGTCTGACTAGCTTTGTAACCGGGGAGCTGTTTTTT. Residues: CASSLTSFVTGELFF.